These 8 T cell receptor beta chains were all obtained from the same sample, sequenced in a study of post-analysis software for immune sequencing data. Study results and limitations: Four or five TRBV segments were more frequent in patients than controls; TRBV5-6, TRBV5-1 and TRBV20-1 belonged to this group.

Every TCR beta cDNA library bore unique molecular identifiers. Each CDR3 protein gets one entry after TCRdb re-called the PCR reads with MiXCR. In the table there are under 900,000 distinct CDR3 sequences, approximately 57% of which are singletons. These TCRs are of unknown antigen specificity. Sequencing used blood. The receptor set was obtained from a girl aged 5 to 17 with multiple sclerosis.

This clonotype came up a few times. The DNA of the CDR3 is TGTGCCCTTGGAATGAACGAGCAGTACTTC. As protein: CALGMNEQYF. The chain employs TRBV30 and TRBJ2-7; D is unresolved. The CDR3 length is 10 residues. CDR1 is GTSNPN, CDR2 SVGIG, per germline (reference sequence). Trimming took off 8 bases at V and 5 bases at J, with 10 bases between the two ends.

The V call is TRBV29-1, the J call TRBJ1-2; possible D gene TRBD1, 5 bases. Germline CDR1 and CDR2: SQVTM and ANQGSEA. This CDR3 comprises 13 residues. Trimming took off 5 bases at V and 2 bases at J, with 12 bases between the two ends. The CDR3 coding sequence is TGCAGCGTTTCTTGGGGGGTCAACTATGGCTACACCTTC. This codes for CSVSWGVNYGYTF.

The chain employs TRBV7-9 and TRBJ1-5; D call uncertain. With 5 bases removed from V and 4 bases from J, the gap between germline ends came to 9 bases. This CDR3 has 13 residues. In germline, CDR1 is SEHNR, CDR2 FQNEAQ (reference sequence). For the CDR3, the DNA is TGTGCCAGCAGCGCGGACGGGAATCAGCCCCAGCATTTT. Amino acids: CASSADGNQPQHF.

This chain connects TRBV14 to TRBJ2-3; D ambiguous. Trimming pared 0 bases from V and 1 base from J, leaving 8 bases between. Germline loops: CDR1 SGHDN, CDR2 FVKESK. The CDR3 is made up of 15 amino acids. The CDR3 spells CASSQEGFRTDTQYF. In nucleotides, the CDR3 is TGTGCCAGCAGCCAAGAGGGCTTCCGCACAGATACGCAGTATTTT. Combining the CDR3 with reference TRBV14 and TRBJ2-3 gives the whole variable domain EAGVTQFPSHSVIEKGQTVTLRCDPISGHDNLYWYRRVMGKEIKFLLHFVKESKQDESGMPNNRFLAERTGGTYSTLKVQPAELEDSGVYFCASSQEGFRTDTQYFGPGTRLTVL.

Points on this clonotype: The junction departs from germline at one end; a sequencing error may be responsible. As DNA, the CDR3 is TGTGCCGGCAGCCAAACCCAAGAGACCCAGTACTTC. It encodes CAGSQTQETQYF. The V gene is TRBV4-2, the J gene TRBJ2-5; D is ambiguous. This CDR3 region has 12 residues. In germline, CDR1 is LGHNA, CDR2 YNFKEQ.

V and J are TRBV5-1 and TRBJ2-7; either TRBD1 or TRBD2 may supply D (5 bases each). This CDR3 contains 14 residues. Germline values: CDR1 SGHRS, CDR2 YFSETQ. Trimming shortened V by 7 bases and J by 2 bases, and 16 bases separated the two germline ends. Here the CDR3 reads CASRTRGDPYEQYF. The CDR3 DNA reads TGCGCCAGCCGGACCAGAGGGGATCCCTACGAGCAGTACTTC. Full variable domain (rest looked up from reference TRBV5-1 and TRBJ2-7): KAGVTQTPRYLIKTRGQQVTLSCSPISGHRSVSWYQQTPGQGLQFLFEYFSETQRNKGNFPGRFSGRQFSNSRSEMNVSTLELGDSALYLCASRTRGDPYEQYFGPGTRLTVT.

The DNA of the CDR3 is TGTGCCAGCAGTTCTTTCAGGGATGGGAATCAGCCCCAGCATTTT. Translated: CASSSFRDGNQPQHF. The chain has TRBV27 and TRBJ1-5, with a weak D call TRBD1 (5 bases). The CDR3 extends over 15 amino acids. The germline gives CDR1 MNHEY, CDR2 SMNVEV (reference sequence). V lost 4 bases to trimming and J lost 4 bases, with 14 bases between them.

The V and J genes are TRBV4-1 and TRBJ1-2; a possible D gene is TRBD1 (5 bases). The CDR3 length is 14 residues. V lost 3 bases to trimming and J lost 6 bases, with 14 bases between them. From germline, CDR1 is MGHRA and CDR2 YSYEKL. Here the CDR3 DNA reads TGCGCCAGCAGCCACTTCGGACGGACAAATGGCTACACCTTC. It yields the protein CASSHFGRTNGYTF.